The clone carrying this TCR beta chain has more than one count but fewer than ten. The antigen is undetermined. This specimen comes from a study of early T cells in non-severe SARS-CoV-2 infection. Individual cDNA molecules received unique molecular identifiers. TCRdb itself ran the 5' RACE reads through MiXCR, one entry per CDR3 protein. The sample holds 35,000 to 45,000 distinct CDR3 sequences, roughly 6.6% seen once. Study-wide points: The VDJdb matching leaned toward anti-spike CD8 responses and overlooked private and CD4 specificities.

The CDR3 consists of 15 residues. V shed 4 bases, J shed 0 bases, and the junction held 2 bases outside the gene matches. In germline, CDR1 is LGHNA, CDR2 YNFKEQ. This sample comprised whole blood, obtained at baseline. The sequence was collected from an adult who was a healthcare worker with PCR-confirmed SARS-CoV-2 infection or an uninfected control (not recorded which). The chain uses TRBV4-2 and TRBJ2-1; 8 bases match TRBD2. The chain's CDR3 is CASSPAGDSYNEQFF. CDR3 nucleotides: TGTGCCAGCAGCCCAGCGGGGGACTCCTACAATGAGCAGTTCTTC.